Presented here are 4 T cell receptor beta chains from one specimen sequenced in a study of control samples from healthy donors and cancer patients. The method was immunoSEQ multiplex PCR; TCRdb's version includes in-frame clones alone and lacks a portion of them. The top ten clones hold roughly 2.7% of a sample with roughly 130,000 clones, 75% to 95% of them seen once. The sample was blood. The source of these receptors is a man younger than 35 in good health.

V usage is TRBV15 and J usage is TRBJ2-1; TRBD1 matches at 7 bases. The germline gives CDR1 LNHNV, CDR2 YYDKDF (reference sequence). There are 15 residues in the CDR3. The V gene end was trimmed by 5 bases and the J gene end by 5 bases; junction bases not matched to a gene: 9. This CDR3 reads CATSETGLGNNEQFF. The CDR3 coding sequence is TGTGCCACCAGCGAGACAGGGCTTGGGAACAATGAGCAGTTCTTC.

The gene calls are TRBV14 and TRBJ1-1; D gene ambiguous. Deletions cut 6 bases from V and 4 bases from J, with 12 bases between. Germline CDR1 is SGHDN and CDR2 is FVKESK. CDR3 size: 13 residues. In DNA form, the CDR3 reads TGTGCCAGCAGACCTCGAGGGAGCACTGAAGCTTTCTTT. Translation gives CASRPRGSTEAFF. The complete variable domain, with remaining parts taken from reference TRBV14 and TRBJ1-1, reads EAGVTQFPSHSVIEKGQTVTLRCDPISGHDNLYWYRRVMGKEIKFLLHFVKESKQDESGMPNNRFLAERTGGTYSTLKVQPAELEDSGVYFCASRPRGSTEAFFGQGTRLTVV.

This rearrangement joins TRBV9 to TRBJ1-5; D may be TRBD1 (5 bases). Trimming shortened V by 0 bases and J by 7 bases, and 14 bases separated the two germline ends. Germline lookup yields CDR1 SGDLS and CDR2 YYNGEE. The CDR3 has 15 amino acids. The CDR3 DNA reads as TGTGCCAGCAGCGTAGGGCAGGGCCTCGGACAGCCCCAGCATTTT. Its translation is CASSVGQGLGQPQHF.

This chain joins TRBV9 and TRBJ2-3, with D possibly matching TRBD1 (7 bases). V lost 0 bases to trimming and J lost 2 bases, with 13 bases between them. Germline-derived CDR1 and CDR2 are SGDLS and YYNGEE. The CDR3 has 16 residues. The CDR3 loop is CASSVAGGTDTDTQYF. CDR3 sequence (DNA): TGTGCCAGCAGCGTAGCTGGGGGGACAGACACAGATACGCAGTATTTT.